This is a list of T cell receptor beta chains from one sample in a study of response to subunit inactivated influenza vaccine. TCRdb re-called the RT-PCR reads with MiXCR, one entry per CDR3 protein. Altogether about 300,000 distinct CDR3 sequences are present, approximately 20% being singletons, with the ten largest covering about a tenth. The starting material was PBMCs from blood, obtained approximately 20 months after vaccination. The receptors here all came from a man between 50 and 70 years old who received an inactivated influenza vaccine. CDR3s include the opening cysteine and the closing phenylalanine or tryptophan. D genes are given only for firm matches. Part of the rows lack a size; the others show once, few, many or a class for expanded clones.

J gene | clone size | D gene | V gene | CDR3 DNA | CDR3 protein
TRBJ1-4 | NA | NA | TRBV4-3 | TGCGCCAGCAGCCAAAGGGACATGAATGAAGAACTGTTTTTT | CASSQRDMNEELFF
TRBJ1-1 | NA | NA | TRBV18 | TGTGCCAGCTCACCCCGGGGCGAGAACGCTGAAGCTTTCTTT | CASSPRGENAEAFF
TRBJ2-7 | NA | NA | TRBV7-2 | TGTGCCAGCAGCTTCCCCGGGACAACGAACTACGAGCAGTACTTC | CASSFPGTTNYEQYF
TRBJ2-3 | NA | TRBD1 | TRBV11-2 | TGTGCCAGCAGCCCTGACAGGGGGCGAACAGATACGCAGTATTTT | CASSPDRGRTDTQYF
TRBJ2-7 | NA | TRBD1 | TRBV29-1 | TGCAGCGTGCAGACAGGGAGCTCCTACGAGCAGTACTTC | CSVQTGSSYEQYF
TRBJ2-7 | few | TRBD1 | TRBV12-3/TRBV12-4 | TGTGCCAGCAGGGACAGGGCAGCCTACGAGCAGTACTTC | CASRDRAAYEQYF
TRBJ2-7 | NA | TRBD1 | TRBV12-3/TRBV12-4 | TGTGCCAGCAGTTATGACAGGGCGTACGAGCAGTACTTC | CASSYDRAYEQYF
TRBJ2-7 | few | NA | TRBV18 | TGTGCCAGCTCACCACCGGGGATTTCGTACGAGCAGTACTTC | CASSPPGISYEQYF
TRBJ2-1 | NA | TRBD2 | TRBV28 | TGTGCCAGCAGTCAAGGACTAGGGCGGTTCGATGAGCAGTTCTTC | CASSQGLGRFDEQFF
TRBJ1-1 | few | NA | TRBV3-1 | TGTGCCAGCAGCCAAGAGATTAGGAACACTGAAGCTTTCTTT | CASSQEIRNTEAFF
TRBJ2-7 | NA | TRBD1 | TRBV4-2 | TGTGCCAGCAGCCCGGGCAGGGGGTACCGCGAGCAGTACTTC | CASSPGRGYREQYF
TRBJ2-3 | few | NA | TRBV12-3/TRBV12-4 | TGTGCCAGCAGTTCGACCTCCTATACGCAGTATTTT | CASSSTSYTQYF
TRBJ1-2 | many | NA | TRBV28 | TGTGCCAGCAGTCTACTGACAGACTATGGCTACACCTTC | CASSLLTDYGYTF
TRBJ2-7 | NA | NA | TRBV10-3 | TGTGCCATCAGTGAGGGCAGAGAGCAGTACTTC | CAISEGREQYF
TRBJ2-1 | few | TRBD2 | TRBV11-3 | TGTGCCAGCAGCTTAGGCAGCGGGAAAGACAATGAGCAGTTCTTC | CASSLGSGKDNEQFF
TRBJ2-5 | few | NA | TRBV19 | TGTGCCAGTAGTATAGGAGGGAGACCTTCGAGGACCCAGTACTTC | CASSIGGRPSRTQYF
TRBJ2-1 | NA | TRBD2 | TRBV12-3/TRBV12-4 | TGTGCCAGCAGTTTAGCGGGAGGGCCAGATGAGCAGTTCTTC | CASSLAGGPDEQFF
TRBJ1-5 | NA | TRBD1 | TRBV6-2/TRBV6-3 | TGTGCCAGCAGACAGGGGAGTGGGGGTCAGCCCCAGCATTTT | CASRQGSGGQPQHF
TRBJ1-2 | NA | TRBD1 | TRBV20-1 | TGCAGTGCTAGCGAGGGGGCCTATGGCTACACCTTC | CSASEGAYGYTF
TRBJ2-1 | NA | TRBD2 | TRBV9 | TGTGCCAGCAGCGACAGTAGCGGGTATTCCTACAATGAGCAGTTCTTC | CASSDSSGYSYNEQFF
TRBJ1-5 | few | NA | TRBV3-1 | TGTGCCAGCAGCCAAGCTGGGACCAATCAGCCCCAGCATTTT | CASSQAGTNQPQHF
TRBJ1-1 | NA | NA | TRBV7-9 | TGTGCCAGCAGCCCCCTGGGAACGAACACTGAAGCTTTCTTT | CASSPLGTNTEAFF
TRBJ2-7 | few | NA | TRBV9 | TGTGCCAGCAGCGTAGGGGAGTCCTACGAGCAGTACTTC | CASSVGESYEQYF
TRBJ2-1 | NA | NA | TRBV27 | TGTGCCAGCAGTTCTTTTGGGACGGAGTTCTTC | CASSSFGTEFF
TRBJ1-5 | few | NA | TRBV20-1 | TGCAGTGCTAGGGGCAGGAAATCGAATCAGCCCCAGCATTTT | CSARGRKSNQPQHF
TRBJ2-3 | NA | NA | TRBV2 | TGTGCCAGCAGTTTCCAGGTGGTATTAGATACGCAGTATTTT | CASSFQVVLDTQYF
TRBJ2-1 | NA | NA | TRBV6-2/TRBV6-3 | TGTGCCAGCAGTACGGTCCTACTTAGCTCCTACAATGAGCAGTTCTTC | CASSTVLLSSYNEQFF
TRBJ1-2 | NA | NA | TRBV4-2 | TGTGCCAGCAGCCAAGCGAGAAGGGCGCACTATGGCTACACCTTC | CASSQARRAHYGYTF
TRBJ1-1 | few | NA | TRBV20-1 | TGCAGTGCTAGTGTGTCACTTCGCTCTGAAGCTTTCTTT | CSASVSLRSEAFF
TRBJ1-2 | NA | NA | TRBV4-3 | TGCGCCAGCAGCCACGAGACAGGAATCTATGGCTACACCTTC | CASSHETGIYGYTF
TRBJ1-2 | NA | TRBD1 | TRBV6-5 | TGTGCCAGCAGTAACCGGGACAGTGGTGGCTACACCTTC | CASSNRDSGGYTF
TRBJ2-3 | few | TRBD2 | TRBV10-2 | TGCGCCAGCAGTGAGTCGAGCTCTAGCGGGGGGCGCACAGATACGCAGTATTTT | CASSESSSSGGRTDTQYF
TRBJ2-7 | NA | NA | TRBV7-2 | TGTGCCAGCACCAAGAGTCAGGGACGGTACGAGCAGTACTTC | CASTKSQGRYEQYF
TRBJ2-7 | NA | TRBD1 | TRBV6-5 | TGTGCCAGCAGTTACTCGACAGGGTCAAAGGAGCAGTACTTC | CASSYSTGSKEQYF
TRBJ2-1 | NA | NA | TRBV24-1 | TGTGCCACCAGTGACACGGGACTCATCTACAATGAGCAGTTCTTC | CATSDTGLIYNEQFF
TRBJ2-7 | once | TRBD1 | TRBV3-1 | TGTGCCAGCAGCCGCCGGGACAGGCCGTACGAGCAGTACTTC | CASSRRDRPYEQYF
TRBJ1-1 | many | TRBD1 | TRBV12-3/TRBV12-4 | TGCGCCAGCAGCTTGGACAGGGACACTGAAGCTTTCTTT | CASSLDRDTEAFF
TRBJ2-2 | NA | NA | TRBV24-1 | TGTGCCACCAGTGCCTCCGGGGTACACACCGGGGAGCTGTTTTTT | CATSASGVHTGELFF
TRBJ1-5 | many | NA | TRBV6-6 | TGTGCCAGCGGGGTATATAGCAATCAGCCCCAGCATTTT | CASGVYSNQPQHF
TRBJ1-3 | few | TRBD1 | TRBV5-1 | TGCGCCAGCAGCGCTGCCACGGGGACAGGCTCTGGAAACACCATATATTTT | CASSAATGTGSGNTIYF